The T cell receptor (beta chain) under discussion was sequenced for a study of beta chain features in type 1 diabetes. Study at large: Patient and healthy donor groups were alike in age, gender and cell yields. Study-wide findings and caveats: The question of HLA type influencing TCRB rearrangement was one that remained unresolved here. Researchers report that Type 1 diabetes patients had moderately but significantly shorter TCRB CDR3s across all four CD4+ subsets.

The investigators reverse transcribed all of the isolated RNA, so they sequenced expressed TCRB transcripts. Method: immunoSEQ multiplex PCR; TCRdb's copy keeps in-frame clones and lacks some. The profile shows hundreds of thousands of clones, 7% to 10% of them singletons. With respect to this clone: Its antigen is still unknown.

Every participating donor gave one draw, a heparinised blood sample averaging about 100 mL. Purity (above 95%) was reached by all sorted populations. Per germline, CDR1 GTSNPN and CDR2 SVGIG (reference sequence). The CDR3 is 12 residues long. Trimming stripped 0 bases from V and 8 bases from J, with 10 bases between. The specimen sequenced was central memory CD4+ T cells from blood. This receptor was obtained from a man aged 30-40 years with type 1 diabetes. The chain carries TRBV30 and TRBJ1-2; no firm D call. The chain's CDR3 is CAWSVTQAGYTF. The CDR3 DNA sequence: TGTGCCTGGAGTGTTACCCAGGCCGGCTACACCTTC. The whole variable domain, filled in from reference TRBV30 and TRBJ1-2, reads SQTIHQWPATLVQPVGSPLSLECTVEGTSNPNLYWYRQAAGRGLQLLFYSVGIGQISSEVPQNLSASRPQDRQFILSSKKLLLSDSGFYLCAWSVTQAGYTFGSGTRLTVV.